These 18 T cell receptor beta chains originate from one sample sequenced in a study of shared clonotypes between healthy human individuals. Here immunoSEQ multiplex PCR was the method, and the copy in TCRdb shows in-frame clones only, minus some. The sample has approximately 440,000 clones; approximately 77% are singletons. Sequenced sample: PBMCs. The receptors here all came from a woman aged 35 to 49 in good health. Some clones in this sample may be carry-over from other donors' samples.

The sample holds many counts of this clone. This rearrangement joins TRBV4-1 to TRBJ2-5, with D perhaps matching TRBD1 (5 bases). The germline CDR1 and CDR2 sequences are MGHRA and YSYEKL. V was shortened by 8 bases and J by 2 bases, with 15 bases between the two germline ends. The CDR3 runs to 14 residues. The CDR3 sequence is CASGLTTAQETQYF. Here the CDR3 DNA reads TGCGCCAGCGGGCTCACGACAGCACAAGAGACCCAGTACTTC.

The CDR3 spells CASSVAGRDNSPLHF. The CDR3 DNA reads TGTGCCAGCAGTGTGGCAGGGAGAGATAATTCACCCCTCCACTTT. V usage is TRBV2 and J usage is TRBJ1-6; maybe TRBD1 (5 bases). This CDR3 has 15 residues. The germline V gene encodes CDR1 SNHLY and CDR2 FYNNEI. Trimming cost V 4 bases and J 5 bases, with 12 bases left between them.

The rearrangement links TRBV7-9 to TRBJ2-7; D unresolved. V lost 0 bases and J 0 bases, leaving 9 bases between the germline ends. From germline, CDR1 is SEHNR and CDR2 FQNEAQ (reference sequence). The CDR3 is 15 residues long. In DNA, the CDR3 is TGTGCCAGCAGCTTAGCTCCGCAGAGCTCCTACGAGCAGTACTTC. As protein: CASSLAPQSSYEQYF. The full variable domain, in which reference TRBV7-9 and TRBJ2-7 provide the parts outside the CDR3, is DTGVSQNPRHKITKRGQNVTFRCDPISEHNRLYWYRQTLGQGPEFLTYFQNEAQLEKSRLLSDRFSAERPKGSFSTLEIQRTEQGDSAMYLCASSLAPQSSYEQYFGPGTRLTVT.

The chain uses TRBV4-1 and TRBJ2-1, with 8 bases lining up with TRBD2. V dropped 4 bases and J dropped 15; count of bases not matched to a gene: 11. The CDR3 loop spans 13 amino acids. Per germline, CDR1 MGHRA and CDR2 YSYEKL. The CDR3 protein is CASSLGLGGRRFF. Here the CDR3 DNA reads TGCGCCAGCAGCCTTGGCCTGGGCGGGAGGCGGTTCTTC.

The chain uses TRBV5-6 and TRBJ2-2; 7 bases fit TRBD2. V was pared by 0 bases and J by 4 bases, with 9 bases of the junction left unmatched. This CDR3 has 17 residues. CDR1 and CDR2 (germline): SGHDT, YYEEEE. The DNA of the CDR3 is TGTGCCAGCAGCTTGGCGGCTAGCGGTCCAGGCACCGGGGAGCTGTTTTTT. Translated, it gives CASSLAASGPGTGELFF.

The V gene is TRBV9, the J gene TRBJ2-3; D remains unclear. The CDR3 totals 15 residues. V lost 0 bases, J lost 2 bases, and 10 bases lay in between. Germline lookup yields CDR1 SGDLS and CDR2 YYNGEE. The CDR3 here is CASSVGGTNTDTQYF. DNA for the CDR3: TGTGCCAGCAGCGTAGGGGGAACAAACACAGATACGCAGTATTTT.

V usage is TRBV7-2 and J usage is TRBJ2-5; 8 bases agree with TRBD2. V gave up 5 bases and J gave up 3 bases; unmatched junction bases: 5. This CDR3 is built from 14 residues. Germline V gives CDR1 SGHTA, CDR2 FQGNSA. The CDR3 DNA follows: TGTGCCAGCAGCAGCCGGGGACTAGAAGAGACCCAGTACTTC. The encoded protein is CASSSRGLEETQYF.

The chain carries TRBV27 and TRBJ2-7; D perhaps matches TRBD1 (5 bases). The V end was cut by 6 bases, the J end by 7 bases, with 19 bases between. Germline V gene sequence: CDR1 MNHEY, CDR2 SMNVEV (reference sequence). The CDR3 spans 14 residues. The CDR3, as DNA: TGTGCCAGCAGATCTTCAGGCAGGGTGGGGGAGCAGTACTTC. Encoded protein: CASRSSGRVGEQYF.

The chain joins TRBV9 to TRBJ1-1, with no clear D. V gave up 0 bases and J gave up 3 bases, with 9 bases separating them. CDR1 is SGDLS, CDR2 YYNGEE, per germline. This CDR3 region has 14 residues. In DNA form, the CDR3 reads TGTGCCAGCAGCGTAGAGGCAGTAGACACTGAAGCTTTCTTT. Its protein is CASSVEAVDTEAFF. The full variable domain, rest sourced from reference TRBV9 and TRBJ1-1, is DSGVTQTPKHLITATGQRVTLRCSPRSGDLSVYWYQQSLDQGLQFLIQYYNGEERAKGNILERFSAQQFPDLHSELNLSSLELGDSALYFCASSVEAVDTEAFFGQGTRLTVV.

As for this clone: Since a much larger clone is just one base distant, this may be a read error. Other nucleotide sequences in the sample specify the same CDR3. V gene TRBV29-1 combines with J gene TRBJ1-2; D not resolved. Germline-derived CDR1 and CDR2 are SQVTM and ANQGSEA. This CDR3 is built from 12 residues. V lost 4 bases, J lost 11 bases, and 17 bases lay in between. CDR3 residues: CSVGVQREGYTF. The CDR3 region has the DNA TGCAGCGTTGGCGTACAACGGGAAGGTTACACCTTC.

This clone was found once. This chain uses TRBV5-1 with TRBJ2-3; 9 bases align to TRBD1. Trimming took 4 bases from V and 6 from J; bases not matched to a gene: 9. This CDR3 is built from 15 residues. Germline V gene lookup returns CDR1 SGHRS and CDR2 YFSETQ. In nucleotides, the CDR3 is TGCGCCAGCAGCACCAGACAGGGGGAGGGCGATACGCAGTATTTT. This gives the protein CASSTRQGEGDTQYF.

This chain connects TRBV30 to TRBJ1-2; the D is unclear. The CDR3 runs to 15 residues. From germline, CDR1 is GTSNPN and CDR2 SVGIG (reference sequence). The V and J ends lost 2 bases and 2 bases respectively, with 15 bases between them. This chain's CDR3 is CAWSSIGRGNYGYTF. The CDR3 coding sequence is TGTGCCTGGAGTAGTATTGGTAGAGGGAACTATGGCTACACCTTC.

Turning to this clone: This sequence is one base from a far larger clone and is likely a read error. The chain couples TRBV5-1 to TRBJ1-1; unclear D gene. The CDR3 covers 13 residues. In germline, CDR1 is SGHRS, CDR2 YFSETQ. CDR3 DNA: TGCGCCAGCAGCCCGCCGGCGAACACTGAAGCTCTCTTT. This sequence encodes CASSPPANTEALF.

Of note for this clone: A read error is likely here: a far larger clone is one base away. This sequence joins TRBV28 and TRBJ2-7; D call uncertain. The length of the CDR3 is 15 residues. Germline lookup yields CDR1 MDHEN and CDR2 SYDVKM. The V end was cut by 5 bases, the J end by 3 bases, with 17 bases between. The CDR3 reads CASSTSPKYSYEQYF. The CDR3 region has the DNA TGTGCCAGCAGTACATCTCCTAAGTATAGCTACGAGCAGTACTTC. The variable domain in full, with the rest retrieved from reference TRBV28 and TRBJ2-7, is DVKVTQSSRYLVKRTGEKVFLECVQDMDHENMFWYRQDPGLGLRLIYFSYDVKMKEKGDIPEGYSVSREKKERFSLILESASTNQTSMYLCASSTSPKYSYEQYFGPGTRLTVT.

The chain recombines TRBV10-3 with TRBJ2-7; D might be TRBD2 (6 bases). The V gene's germline CDR1 is ENHRY and CDR2 SYGVKD. With 6 bases removed from V and 5 bases from J, the gap between germline ends came to 11 bases. This CDR3 comprises 12 residues. The CDR3 DNA reads TGTGCCATCAGGAAGTCTAGCGACGAGCAGTACTTC. Amino acid sequence: CAIRKSSDEQYF.

CDR3 protein: CASSFSAGGDIQYF. In DNA, the CDR3 is TGTGCCAGCAGCTTCTCAGCGGGTGGGGACATTCAGTACTTC. The J gene is TRBJ2-4, the V gene TRBV7-9; tentative D call: TRBD2 (6 bases). V was pared by 3 bases and J by 8 bases, with 14 bases between. The CDR3 extends over 14 amino acids. Germline CDR1 reads SEHNR; CDR2 reads FQNEAQ (reference sequence).

V usage is TRBV7-3 and J usage is TRBJ2-2; D is ambiguous. Germline CDR1 SGHTA, CDR2 FQGTGA. The V end lost 2 bases, the J end lost 6 bases, and 7 bases lay between the germline ends. The CDR3 extends over 13 amino acids. The CDR3 region has the DNA TGTGCCAGCAGCTTATTTGCGGCCGGGGAGCTGTTTTTT. Translating it yields CASSLFAAGELFF.

In regard to this clone: A far larger clone differs by one base, so this is likely a read error. The chain employs TRBV18 and TRBJ2-7; TRBD1 matches at 12 bases. The germline CDR1 and CDR2 sequences are KGHSH and LQKENI. The CDR3 totals 15 residues. The CDR3 DNA sequence: TGTGCCAGCTCACCGCCGGGACAGGGGGCCCAGGTGCAGTGCTTC. Translation gives CASSPPGQGAQVQCF.